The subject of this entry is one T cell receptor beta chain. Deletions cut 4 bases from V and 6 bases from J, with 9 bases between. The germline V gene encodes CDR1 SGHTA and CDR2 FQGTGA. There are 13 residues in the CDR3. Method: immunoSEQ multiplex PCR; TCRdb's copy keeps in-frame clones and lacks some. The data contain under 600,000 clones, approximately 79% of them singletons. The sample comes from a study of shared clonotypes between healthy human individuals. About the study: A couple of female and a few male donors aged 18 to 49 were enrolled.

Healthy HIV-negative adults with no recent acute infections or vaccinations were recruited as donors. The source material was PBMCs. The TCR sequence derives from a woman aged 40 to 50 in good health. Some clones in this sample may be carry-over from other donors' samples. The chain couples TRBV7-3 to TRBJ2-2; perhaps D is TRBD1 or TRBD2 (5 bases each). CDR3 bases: TGTGCCAGCAGCTGGGACGGGGCCGGGGAGCTGTTTTTT. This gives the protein CASSWDGAGELFF. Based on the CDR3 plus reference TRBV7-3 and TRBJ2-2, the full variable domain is GAGVSQTPSNKVTEKGKYVELRCDPISGHTALYWYRQSLGQGPEFLIYFQGTGAADDSGLPNDRFFAVRPEGSVSTLKIQRTERGDSAVYLCASSWDGAGELFFGEGSRLTVL.